These 27 T cell receptor beta chains came from one sample sequenced in a study of T cell repertoires in cytomegalovirus infection (dated by TCRdb to between 2018 and 2020). These receptors' targets are unknown. The sample's treatment or condition label is to be understood as: in vitro stimulation with specific CMV peptide epitopes to enrich CMV-specific T cells. Sequencer: Illumina HiSeq 1500. TCRdb reprocessed the public reads (quality trimming at Q25 with fastp, clone calling with MiXCR) and kept in-frame beta chains. Rows are unified per CDR3 protein, each entry keeping the most common DNA and genes. Counted in this sample were roughly 920,000 distinct CDR3 sequences; around 32% of them appeared once. The ten largest clones take up about an eighth of the sample. The source was cultured CD8+ T cells from PBMCs, collected from culture after CMV antigen stimulation. Source of these receptors: a human donor in good health (CMV status not recorded). Some clones in this sample may be carry-over from other donors' samples.

This clonotype was observed many times. Relative to the germline gene, one junction end is altered; a read error may explain this. The V call is TRBV7-3, the J call TRBJ2-1, with no clear D. This CDR3 is 9 amino acids long. CDR1 is SGHTA and CDR2 is FQGTGA in the germline V gene. The CDR3 sequence is CASSPRTGF. The DNA for the CDR3 is TGTGCCAGCAGCCCGAGGACCGGCTTC.

This clonotype showed up just a few times. The CDR3 DNA follows: TGTGCCAGCAGCTTGTCGGGACAGGGTTCCTACGAGCAGTACGTC. Translated: CASSLSGQGSYEQYV. The chain is built from TRBV7-2 and TRBJ2-7; 9 bases line up with TRBD1. CDR1 SGHTA and CDR2 FQGNSA come from the germline V gene. The CDR3 length is 15 residues. V was pared by 3 bases and J by 1 base, with 4 bases of the junction left unmatched.

The chain recombines TRBV7-3 with TRBJ2-1; 12 nucleotides match TRBD1. The CDR3 length is 17 residues. The V gene end was trimmed by 5 bases and the J gene end by 6 bases; junction bases not matched to a gene: 11. The V gene's germline CDR1 is SGHTA and CDR2 FQGTGA. The DNA for the CDR3 is TGTGCCAGCAGCGCTGGACCGGGACAGGGGGCGAGCAATGAGCAGTTCTTC. Protein sequence: CASSAGPGQGASNEQFF.

The V gene is TRBV6-5, the J gene TRBJ1-1; 8 nucleotides agree with TRBD1. The CDR3 has 13 amino acids. With V trimmed by 8 bases and J by 3 bases, 5 bases remained unmatched. The germline gives CDR1 MNHEY, CDR2 SVGAGI. This CDR3 reads CASLAGGYTEAFF. CDR3 nucleotide sequence: TGTGCCAGCCTAGCAGGGGGCTACACTGAAGCTTTCTTT.

The chain combines TRBV28 with TRBJ2-5; 9 bases align to TRBD1. The CDR3 length is 16 residues. Germline V gene lookup returns CDR1 MDHEN and CDR2 SYDVKM. V lost 5 bases and J lost 4; bases outside the gene matches: 11. CDR3 nucleotides: TGTGCCAGCAGTAAACCGGGACAGGGTTTTGGAGAGACCCAGTACTTC. The encoded protein is CASSKPGQGFGETQYF.

In this sample, this clonotype turned up a few times. The chain links TRBV15 to TRBJ1-1; 9 bases are a match to TRBD1. Per germline, CDR1 LNHNV and CDR2 YYDKDF (reference sequence). J was trimmed by 3 bases and V by 2 bases; bases with no gene match: 7. The CDR3 is 16 amino acids. CDR3 in DNA: TGTGCCACCAGCAGACCCCGGGACAGGGTTGACACTGAAGCTTTCTTT. Its translation is CATSRPRDRVDTEAFF.

The chain employs TRBV7-9 and TRBJ2-7; D tentatively reads TRBD1 or TRBD2 (5 bases each). Germline V gene data show CDR1 as SEHNR and CDR2 as FQNEAQ (reference sequence). There are 16 residues in the CDR3. Trimming left V 2 bases short and J 5 bases short, with 19 bases between. This chain's CDR3 is CASSLKGSGVLDEQYF. CDR3 DNA: TGTGCCAGCAGCTTAAAGGGGAGTGGGGTTTTGGACGAGCAGTACTTC.

Only a few counts were recorded for this clonotype. The genes are TRBV6-6 and TRBJ2-7; D is unclear. The CDR3 has 13 amino acids. Germline CDR1 is MNHNY and CDR2 is SVGAGI (reference sequence). Trimming took off 0 bases at V and 2 bases at J, with 5 bases between the two ends. Here the CDR3 reads CASSYSKTYEQYV. DNA of the CDR3: TGTGCCAGCAGTTACTCGAAGACCTACGAGCAGTACGTC.

V gene TRBV5-4 combines with J gene TRBJ1-1, with TRBD1 matching 7 bases. The CDR3 has 15 amino acids. CDR1 is SGHNT, CDR2 YYREEE, per germline (reference sequence). V gave up 4 bases and J gave up 0 bases; unmatched junction bases: 6. The CDR3 nucleotides are TGTGCCAGCAGCGTCCGACAGGGCATGAACACTGAAGCTTTCTTT. As protein: CASSVRQGMNTEAFF.

The chain couples TRBV7-6 to TRBJ1-2; perhaps TRBD1 as D (5 bases). V was shortened by 0 bases and J by 7 bases, with 18 bases between the two germline ends. The germline gives CDR1 SGHVS, CDR2 FNYEAQ. The CDR3 extends over 16 amino acids. Here the CDR3 reads CASSLARGQYEAGYTF. The CDR3 region has the DNA TGTGCCAGCAGCTTAGCGAGGGGTCAGTACGAAGCTGGCTACACCTTC.

The chain carries TRBV3-1 and TRBJ2-3, with TRBD2 matching over 12 bases. J lost 4 bases, V lost 6 bases, and 5 bases had no gene match. Germline lookup yields CDR1 LGHDT and CDR2 YNNKEL (reference sequence). There are 15 residues in the CDR3. The CDR3 bases are TGTGCCAGCAGACCTACTAGCGGGGGGCCAGATACGCAGTATTTT. Translated, it gives CASRPTSGGPDTQYF.

This chain links TRBV6-1 with TRBJ2-1; D ambiguous. Germline V lookup: CDR1 MNHNS, CDR2 SASEGT. CDR3 length equals 19 residues. Trimming removed 5 bases from V and 3 bases from J, with 26 bases in between. CDR3 sequence (DNA): TGTGCCAGCAGTTCCCTATTCCGGCCGAATGGGGAACACTACAATGAGCAGTTCTTC. Translation gives CASSSLFRPNGEHYNEQFF.

The CDR3 spells CASSVGDSQETQYF. DNA for the CDR3: TGTGCCAGCAGCGTAGGGGACAGTCAAGAGACCCAGTACTTC. The gene calls are TRBV9 and TRBJ2-5; 7 bases agree with TRBD1. The CDR3 is 14 residues long. The V and J ends lost 0 bases and 2 bases, in that order; junction bases with no gene match: 1. The germline gives CDR1 SGDLS, CDR2 YYNGEE. Full variable domain (rest looked up from reference TRBV9 and TRBJ2-5): DSGVTQTPKHLITATGQRVTLRCSPRSGDLSVYWYQQSLDQGLQFLIQYYNGEERAKGNILERFSAQQFPDLHSELNLSSLELGDSALYFCASSVGDSQETQYFGPGTRLLVL.

The CDR3 sequence is CASSQERGANYGYTF. The CDR3 DNA reads as TGCGCCAGCAGCCAAGAGCGGGGGGCTAACTATGGCTACACCTTC. V usage is TRBV4-3 and J usage is TRBJ1-2, with D possibly being TRBD1 (5 bases). CDR1 LGHNA and CDR2 YSLEER come from the germline V gene. V was clipped by 0 bases and J by 0 bases, with 8 bases between them. The length of the CDR3 is 15 residues.

This clonotype has only a few counts. CDR3 loop: CASSLASSPNEQFF. The DNA for the CDR3 is TGTGCCAGCAGCTTAGCGAGTAGCCCTAATGAGCAGTTCTTC. The chain is built from TRBV7-2 and TRBJ2-1; D remains unclear. Trimming removed 0 bases at V and 7 bases at J, with 10 bases between. Germline assignment: CDR1 SGHTA and CDR2 FQGNSA. The CDR3 is made up of 14 amino acids. The full variable domain, its missing parts supplied by reference TRBV7-2 and TRBJ2-1, is GAGVSQSPSNKVTEKGKDVELRCDPISGHTALYWYRQSLGQGLEFLIYFQGNSAPDKSGLPSDRFSAERTGGSVSTLTIQRTQQEDSAVYLCASSLASSPNEQFFGPGTRLTVL.

This clonotype turned up a few times. The chain links TRBV4-1 to TRBJ1-2; D is uncertain. The CDR3 runs to 15 residues. Per the germline V gene, CDR1 is MGHRA and CDR2 is YSYEKL. V gave up 1 base and J gave up 2 bases, with 11 bases separating them. The CDR3 nucleotides read TGCGCCAGCAGCCAAGGAACGGAGCAGAACTATGGCTACACCTTC. Protein: CASSQGTEQNYGYTF.

In the case of this clonotype: A read error may account for a junction end that differs from germline. The CDR3 coding sequence is TGTACCAGCAGTCCCCTAGGGGGAGCGGGGGGGTTCCAAGAGACCCAGTACTTC. This gives the protein CTSSPLGGAGGFQETQYF. The chain recombines TRBV27 with TRBJ2-5; 10 bases map to TRBD2. The CDR3 length is 18 residues. Germline CDR1 reads MNHEY; CDR2 reads SMNVEV (reference sequence).

Worth noting for this clonotype: The germline gene is not matched at one end of the junction; a read error may be the cause. The chain couples TRBV7-3 to TRBJ2-1; D uncertain. CDR3 length equals 15 residues. The V gene's germline CDR1 is SGHTA and CDR2 FQGTGA. The CDR3 spells CTSSLTHRPYNEQFF. The CDR3, as DNA: TGTACCAGCAGCTTAACCCACCGTCCCTACAATGAGCAGTTCTTC.

Details on this clonotype: Its ends do not fully match the called genes, so a read error is possible. V usage is TRBV4-3 and J usage is TRBJ2-3; D is unclear. Germline V gives CDR1 LGHNA, CDR2 YSLEER. This CDR3 has 14 residues. The CDR3 loop reads CASSQDWDTGIGNF. For the CDR3, the DNA is TGCGCCAGCAGCCAAGATTGGGATACCGGTATAGGGAATTTT.

The chain recombines TRBV7-9 with TRBJ1-3, with D unclear. With 4 bases removed from V and 4 bases from J, the gap between germline ends came to 8 bases. The CDR3 sequence is 13 residues long. Germline CDR1 and CDR2: SEHNR and FQNEAQ (reference sequence). CDR3 in amino acids: CASSSTRGNTIYF. In DNA form, the CDR3 reads TGTGCCAGCAGCTCAACGAGGGGAAACACCATATATTTT.

The chain couples TRBV6-5 to TRBJ1-2; D is ambiguous. This CDR3 spans 11 amino acids. The germline CDR1 and CDR2 sequences are MNHEY and SVGAGI. V dropped 9 bases and J dropped 6 bases, with 11 bases sitting between them. The CDR3 is CASERGDGYTF. CDR3 coding DNA: TGTGCCAGTGAGAGAGGAGATGGCTACACCTTC.

Regarding this clonotype: The junction departs from germline at one end; a sequencing error may be responsible. The chain combines TRBV20-1 with TRBJ2-1, with 9 bases identical to TRBD1. Germline CDR1 and CDR2: DFQATT and SNEGSKA (reference sequence). The CDR3 runs to 15 residues. This chain's CDR3 is CSVRSTGGAGNEQFF. Here the CDR3 DNA reads TGCAGTGTTAGATCCACAGGGGGCGCTGGAAATGAGCAGTTCTTC.

Notes on this clonotype: This may come from a read error, since a much larger clone is one base off. The gene calls are TRBV12-5 and TRBJ2-5; D is perhaps TRBD1 (6 bases). Germline values: CDR1 LGHNT, CDR2 FRNRAP. The CDR3 sequence is 14 residues long. The CDR3 loop is CASASSDRQEAQYF. In DNA form, the CDR3 reads TGTGCTAGTGCCTCCTCGGACAGACAAGAGGCCCAGTACTTC.

CDR3 protein: CASSLLTSNQPQHF. CDR3 bases: TGTGCCAGCAGCCTACTGACTAGCAATCAGCCCCAGCATTTT. This sequence joins TRBV7-4 and TRBJ1-5; D is undetermined. V lost 5 bases, J lost 0 bases, and 8 bases lay in between. The CDR3 has 14 amino acids. The germline V gene has CDR1 SGHVT and CDR2 SQSDAQ.

Ten or more counts support this clonotype. The J gene is TRBJ2-7, the V gene TRBV7-2, with a possible D match to TRBD2 (6 bases). Germline V gene sequence: CDR1 SGHTA, CDR2 FQGNSA. V shed 3 bases and J shed 3 bases, with 9 bases lying between them. The length of the CDR3 is 13 residues. The CDR3 DNA follows: TGTGCCAGCAGCTTGTGGGGGGTCTACGAGCAGTACTTC. The encoded protein is CASSLWGVYEQYF.

This clonotype was seen only once. CDR3 in amino acids: CASSPTSGGNTDTQYF. The CDR3 DNA sequence: TGTGCCAGCAGCCCGACTAGCGGGGGGAACACAGATACGCAGTATTTT. This chain uses TRBV7-9 with TRBJ2-3, with TRBD2 matching over 13 bases. This CDR3 has 16 residues. Losses at the gene ends were 5 bases for V and 2 bases for J; bases not matched to a gene: 4. Germline V gene sequence: CDR1 SEHNR, CDR2 FQNEAQ (reference sequence).

The rearrangement uses TRBV2 and TRBJ2-7; no clear D. The CDR3 length is 11 residues. The ends were cut back, 8 bases at V and 2 bases at J, with 7 bases in the middle. Germline loops: CDR1 SNHLY, CDR2 FYNNEI. CDR3 amino acids: CASPGAYEQYV. DNA of the CDR3: TGTGCCAGCCCTGGGGCCTACGAGCAGTACGTC.